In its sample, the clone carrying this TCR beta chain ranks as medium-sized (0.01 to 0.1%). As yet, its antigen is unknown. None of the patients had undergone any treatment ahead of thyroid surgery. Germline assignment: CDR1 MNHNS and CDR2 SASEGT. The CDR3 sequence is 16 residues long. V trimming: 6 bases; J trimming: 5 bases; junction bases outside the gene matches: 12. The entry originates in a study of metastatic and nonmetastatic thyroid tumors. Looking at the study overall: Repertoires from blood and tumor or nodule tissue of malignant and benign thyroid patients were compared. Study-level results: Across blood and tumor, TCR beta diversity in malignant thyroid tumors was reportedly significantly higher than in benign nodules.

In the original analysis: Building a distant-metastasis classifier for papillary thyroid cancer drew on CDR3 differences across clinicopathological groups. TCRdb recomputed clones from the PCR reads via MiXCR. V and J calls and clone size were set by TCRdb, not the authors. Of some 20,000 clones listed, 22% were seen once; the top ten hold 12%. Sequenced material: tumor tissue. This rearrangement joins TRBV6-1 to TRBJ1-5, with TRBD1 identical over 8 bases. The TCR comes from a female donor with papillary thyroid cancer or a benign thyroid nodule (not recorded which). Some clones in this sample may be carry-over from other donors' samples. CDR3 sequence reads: CASRKPQGALDQPQHF. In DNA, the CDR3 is TGTGCCAGCAGAAAACCCCAGGGGGCGCTCGATCAGCCCCAGCATTTT.